These 12 T cell receptor beta chains share one sample of origin, sequenced in a study of blood T cells in healthy people across ages. Then a second PCR, running about 6 to 12 cycles, was carried out with a sample-barcoded 5' primer and a J-beta primer mix. Via MiXCR, TCRdb re-called the 5' RACE reads, giving one row per CDR3 protein. The sample lists fewer than 750,000 distinct CDR3 sequences; more than 45% were seen once. The sequenced sample consisted of blood. All receptors derive from a man older than 75 in good health.

This clonotype was counted between two and nine times. This chain connects TRBV27 to TRBJ1-2; D might be TRBD1 (6 bases). This CDR3 region has 13 residues. The germline V gene has CDR1 MNHEY and CDR2 SMNVEV (reference sequence). Trimming pared 8 bases from V and 7 bases from J, leaving 17 bases between. The CDR3 coding sequence is TGTGCCAGCCGATGGACGGGGGCGGGTGGCTACACCTTC. Translation gives CASRWTGAGGYTF.

The genes are TRBV20-1 and TRBJ2-3; D is unclear. The CDR3 runs to 12 residues. Trimming left V 3 bases short and J 4 bases short, with 8 bases between. Per germline, CDR1 DFQATT and CDR2 SNEGSKA (reference sequence). Written as DNA, the CDR3 is TGCAGTGCTAGTTGGGGTCCAGATACGCAGTATTTT. It encodes CSASWGPDTQYF.

This clonotype was seen only a few times. The rearrangement uses TRBV7-9 and TRBJ1-5; D perhaps matches TRBD1 (6 bases). CDR3 size: 16 residues. Germline-derived CDR1 and CDR2 are SEHNR and FQNEAQ (reference sequence). The V end lost 4 bases, the J end lost 2 bases, and 15 bases lay between the germline ends. This CDR3 reads CASSSSGGAGNQPQHF. DNA for the CDR3: TGTGCCAGCAGCTCGAGCGGGGGGGCGGGCAATCAGCCCCAGCATTTT.

CDR3 bases: TGCAGCGCCGAGACAGGGACCTACGAGCAGTACTTC. Translating gives CSAETGTYEQYF. The V call is TRBV29-1, the J call TRBJ2-5, with 7 bases that match TRBD1. Judging by the DNA end, TRBJ2-7 fits better; the J call may be wrong. The germline CDR1 and CDR2 sequences are SQVTM and ANQGSEA. This CDR3 is built from 12 residues.

On this clonotype: The junction and the germline gene differ at one end; a read error may be behind it. This chain uses TRBV7-9 with TRBJ2-4, with D possibly matching TRBD2 (6 bases). The CDR3 sequence is 13 residues long. The V gene's germline CDR1 is SEHNR and CDR2 FQNEAQ (reference sequence). The CDR3 nucleotides are TGCGCCAGCAGCCCCAGACCAGCGGGCATTCAGTACTTC. Residues: CASSPRPAGIQYF.

Note on this clonotype: Compared with germline, one end of the junction differs, possibly owing to a read error. V gene TRBV5-1 combines with J gene TRBJ2-1; the D gene could be TRBD1 or TRBD2 (5 bases each). Germline V gives CDR1 SGHRS, CDR2 YFSETQ. The length of the CDR3 is 14 residues. The CDR3 region is CAGSPLGVTDEQFF. In nucleotides, the CDR3 is TGCGCCGGCAGCCCTTTGGGGGTTACAGATGAGCAGTTCTTC.

A single count supports this clonotype. CDR3: CAWSYGTGDYNEQFF. As DNA, the CDR3 is TGTGCCTGGAGTTATGGGACAGGGGACTACAATGAGCAGTTCTTC. The chain links TRBV30 to TRBJ2-1; 10 nucleotides align to TRBD1. This CDR3 is built from 15 residues. From germline, CDR1 is GTSNPN and CDR2 SVGIG (reference sequence). V lost 2 bases and J lost 3; bases outside the gene matches: 4. The full variable domain, in which reference TRBV30 and TRBJ2-1 provide the parts outside the CDR3, is SQTIHQWPATLVQPVGSPLSLECTVEGTSNPNLYWYRQAAGRGLQLLFYSVGIGQISSEVPQNLSASRPQDRQFILSSKKLLLSDSGFYLCAWSYGTGDYNEQFFGPGTRLTVL.

This clonotype showed up just a few times. The rearrangement links TRBV20-1 to TRBJ2-7; 14 positions agree with TRBD2. Trimming removed 4 bases from V and 0 bases from J; junction bases left unmatched: 11. The CDR3 consists of 18 residues. Germline CDR1 reads DFQATT; CDR2 reads SNEGSKA (reference sequence). CDR3 sequence: CSAKSTSGRAGASYEQYF. In DNA form, the CDR3 reads TGCAGTGCTAAATCGACTAGCGGGAGGGCCGGGGCCTCCTACGAGCAGTACTTC.

In regard to this clonotype: One end of the junction fails to match germline, which may point to a read error. The V and J genes are TRBV12-3 or TRBV12-4 and TRBJ2-5; D might be TRBD1 (5 bases). The CDR3 loop spans 12 amino acids. CDR3 nucleotide sequence: TGTGCCGGCAGTCTCAGGGAAGAGACCCAGTACTTC. This translates into CAGSLREETQYF.

This chain connects TRBV12-3 or TRBV12-4 to TRBJ2-7; D is perhaps TRBD1 (5 bases). V was clipped by 3 bases and J by 3 bases, with 12 bases between them. This CDR3 region has 14 residues. The CDR3 loop is CASSFRARNYEQYF. The CDR3 coding sequence is TGTGCCAGCAGTTTCAGGGCTCGGAACTACGAGCAGTACTTC.

This clonotype was seen at least ten times. The chain carries TRBV7-2 and TRBJ1-3; D unclear. Trimming took 6 bases from V and 4 from J, leaving 16 bases between them. Per the germline V gene, CDR1 is SGHTA and CDR2 is FQGNSA. This CDR3 is built from 15 residues. In nucleotides, the CDR3 is TGTGCCAGCAGTTTGGACCCGGGCAACGGAAACACCATATATTTT. Its translation is CASSLDPGNGNTIYF.

The V gene is TRBV5-1, the J gene TRBJ2-5; 10 nucleotides match TRBD2. CDR1 is SGHRS and CDR2 is YFSETQ in the germline V gene. This CDR3 comprises 18 residues. Germline trimming cut 0 bases from V and 3 bases from J; bases unmatched to any gene: 11. The CDR3 sequence is CASSLAPSGSQIKETQYF. The CDR3 nucleotides read TGCGCCAGCAGCTTGGCGCCTAGCGGGAGCCAAATCAAAGAGACCCAGTACTTC.